This is a list of T cell receptor beta chains from one sample in a study of identical twins. TCRdb reanalysed the 5' RACE reads using MiXCR and keeps one entry per CDR3 protein. The table records about 280,000 distinct CDR3 sequences, roughly 8.6% of them present only once. The same data also contributed to another study, on yellow fever vaccine responses in identical twins.

Material for sequencing was memory (CD45RO+) T cells sorted from blood. These receptors were collected from a woman aged 18-30 years in good health. CDR3s include the opening cysteine and the closing phenylalanine or tryptophan. Each record gives: V gene, J gene, clone size, D gene, CDR3 protein, CDR3 DNA. D genes are given only for firm matches. Expanded clones get a size class; other rows say once, few or many, or leave the size out.

TRBV12-3/TRBV12-4	TRBJ2-3	few	TRBD2	CASSTGLAGGLDTQYF	TGTGCCAGCAGCACGGGACTAGCGGGAGGTTTAGATACGCAGTATTTT
TRBV11-2	TRBJ2-3	.	.	CASSKYGGGTDTQYF	TGTGCCAGCAGCAAGTACGGCGGGGGCACAGATACGCAGTATTTT
TRBV7-3	TRBJ2-1	many	.	CASSLTDKGEQFF	TGTGCCAGCAGCTTGACAGACAAAGGGGAGCAGTTCTTC
TRBV20-1	TRBJ1-2	.	TRBD1	CSADETGWGYGYTF	TGCAGTGCCGACGAGACAGGGTGGGGATATGGCTACACCTTC
TRBV10-2	TRBJ2-1	many	.	CASSDLGTYNEQFF	TGCGCCAGCAGTGATTTAGGGACCTACAATGAGCAGTTCTTC
TRBV14	TRBJ2-3	.	.	CASSKTGTDTQYF	TGTGCCAGCAGCAAAACAGGGACAGATACGCAGTATTTT
TRBV29-1	TRBJ2-5	few	.	CSVAGRLSGETQYF	TGCAGCGTTGCCGGGAGACTGAGCGGGGAGACCCAGTACTTC
TRBV28	TRBJ2-7	few	.	CASSPPQGASYEQYF	TGTGCCAGCAGTCCCCCCCAGGGTGCCTCCTACGAGCAGTACTTC
TRBV10-2	TRBJ2-1	.	.	CASSELGTYNEQFF	TGCGCCAGCAGTGAACTGGGGACCTACAATGAGCAGTTCTTC
TRBV27	TRBJ1-3	.	.	CASSKGDGFLENTIYF	TGTGCCAGCAGCAAGGGGGACGGCTTTCTGGAAAACACCATATATTTT
TRBV12-3/TRBV12-4	TRBJ1-1	many	.	CASSGDNAITEAFF	TGTGCCAGCAGCGGGGACAACGCTATCACTGAAGCTTTCTTT
TRBV3-1	TRBJ2-5	few	TRBD2	CASSQEGLAGAGETQYF	TGTGCCAGCAGCCAAGAGGGACTAGCGGGAGCGGGGGAGACCCAGTACTTC
TRBV12-3/TRBV12-4	TRBJ1-6	many	TRBD1	CASSDRADNSPLHF	TGTGCCAGCAGTGACAGGGCGGATAATTCACCCCTCCACTTT
TRBV24-1	TRBJ2-3	many	TRBD1	CATSETGPTDTQYF	TGTGCCACCAGTGAGACAGGGCCCACAGATACGCAGTATTTT
TRBV12-3/TRBV12-4	TRBJ2-2	.	TRBD2	CASSKTSGGLANTGELFF	TGTGCCAGCAGCAAGACTAGCGGGGGTCTCGCGAACACCGGGGAGCTGTTTTTT
TRBV6-1	TRBJ2-3	.	TRBD2	CASQLAGGGDTQYF	TGTGCCAGCCAACTAGCGGGGGGCGGGGATACGCAGTATTTT
TRBV4-1	TRBJ1-5	.	TRBD1	CASSPRGTGGVNQPQHF	TGCGCCAGCAGCCCAAGAGGGACAGGGGGAGTTAATCAGCCCCAGCATTTT
TRBV27	TRBJ2-4	.	.	CASSSGLLAKNIQYF	TGTGCCAGCAGTTCGGGACTCCTAGCCAAAAACATTCAGTACTTC
TRBV10-3	TRBJ2-1	.	TRBD2	CAISESGGGLNEQFF	TGTGCCATCAGTGAGTCAGGCGGGGGGTTAAATGAGCAGTTCTTC